Listed here are 2 T cell receptor beta chains from one sample, sequenced in a study of siplizumab effects on memory and regulatory T cells. Generated by immunoSEQ multiplex PCR, the TCRdb table keeps only in-frame clones and is missing some. Here the sample spans some 88,000 clones, just under 90% being singletons. The sequenced material came from CD4+ T cells sorted from blood. These receptors originate from a human donor in good health.

This chain joins TRBV9 and TRBJ2-5; TRBD1 is a possible D gene (5 bases). Matching the DNA end better, TRBJ2-7 makes the J call doubtful. CDR1 SGDLS and CDR2 YYNGEE come from the germline V gene. This CDR3 has 16 amino acids. In nucleotides, the CDR3 is TGTGCCAGCAGCCCCCGGAGACAGATTCATCCCTACGAGCAGTACTTC. Translating gives CASSPRRQIHPYEQYF.

The rearrangement joins TRBV27 to TRBJ1-2, with D perhaps TRBD1 (6 bases). This CDR3 spans 14 amino acids. Trimming left V 2 bases short and J 4 bases short, with 11 bases between. Germline-derived CDR1 and CDR2 are MNHEY and SMNVEV (reference sequence). The CDR3 here is CASSLGQRTYGYTF. CDR3 nucleotides: TGTGCCAGCAGTTTAGGACAGAGGACCTATGGCTACACCTTC.